This TCR beta chain was obtained from a study of early stage breast cancer tumors. General study points: Most shared enriched TCRB sequences were commonly generated ones.

Each sample had two DNA replicates, 0.5 ug blood or around 1.6 ug tissue. Here immunoSEQ multiplex PCR was the method, and the copy in TCRdb shows in-frame clones only, minus some. In the table there are about 9,000 clones, around 70% of which are singletons. In its sample, this clone was seen a few times. Its matching antigen is unknown. Trimming took 4 bases from V and 7 from J; bases not matched to a gene: 3. Germline V gene data show CDR1 as LGHNA and CDR2 as YSLEER. This CDR3 is built from 14 residues. The chain joins TRBV4-3 to TRBJ2-1; TRBD2 matches 11 bases. This sequence originates from a person in their fifties with breast cancer. Input material: breast tumor tissue. CDR3 region: CASSRASGRNEQFF. The CDR3 nucleotides read TGCGCCAGCAGCCGGGCTAGCGGGAGGAATGAGCAGTTCTTC.